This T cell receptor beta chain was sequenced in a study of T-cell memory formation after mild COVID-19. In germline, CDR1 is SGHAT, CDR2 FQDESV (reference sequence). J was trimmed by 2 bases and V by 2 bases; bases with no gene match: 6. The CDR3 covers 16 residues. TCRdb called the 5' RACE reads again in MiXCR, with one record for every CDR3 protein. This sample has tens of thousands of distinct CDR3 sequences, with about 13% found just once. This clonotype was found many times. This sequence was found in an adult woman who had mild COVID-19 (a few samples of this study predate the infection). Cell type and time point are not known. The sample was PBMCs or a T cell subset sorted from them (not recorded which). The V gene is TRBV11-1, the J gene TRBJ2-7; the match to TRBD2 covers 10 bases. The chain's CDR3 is CASSLTSTSGAYEQYF. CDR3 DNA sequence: TGTGCCAGCAGCTTAACGTCTACTAGCGGGGCCTACGAGCAGTACTTC.